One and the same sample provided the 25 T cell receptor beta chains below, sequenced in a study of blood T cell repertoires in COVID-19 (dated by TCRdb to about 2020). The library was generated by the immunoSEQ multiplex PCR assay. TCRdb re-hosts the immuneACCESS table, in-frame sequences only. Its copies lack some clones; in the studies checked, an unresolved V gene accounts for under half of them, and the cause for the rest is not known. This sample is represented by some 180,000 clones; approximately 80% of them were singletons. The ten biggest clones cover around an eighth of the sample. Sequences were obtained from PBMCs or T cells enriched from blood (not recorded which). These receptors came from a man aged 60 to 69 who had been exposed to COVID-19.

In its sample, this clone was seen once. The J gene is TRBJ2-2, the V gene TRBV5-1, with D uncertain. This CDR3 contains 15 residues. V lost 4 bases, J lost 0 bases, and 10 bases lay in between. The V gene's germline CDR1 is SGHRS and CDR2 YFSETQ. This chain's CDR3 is CASSPRSANTGELFF. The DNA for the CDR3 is TGCGCCAGCAGCCCAAGGAGCGCGAACACCGGGGAGCTGTTTTTT.

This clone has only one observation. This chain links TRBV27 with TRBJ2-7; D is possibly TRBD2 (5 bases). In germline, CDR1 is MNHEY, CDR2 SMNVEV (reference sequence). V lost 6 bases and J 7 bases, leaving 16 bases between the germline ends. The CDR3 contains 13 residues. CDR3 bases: TGTGCCAGCAGCGATGGACTCTTGAGGGAGCAGTACTTC. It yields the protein CASSDGLLREQYF.

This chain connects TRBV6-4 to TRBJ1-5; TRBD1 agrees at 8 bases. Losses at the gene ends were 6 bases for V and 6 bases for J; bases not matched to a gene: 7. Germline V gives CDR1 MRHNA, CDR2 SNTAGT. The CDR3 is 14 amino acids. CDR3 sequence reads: CASSATGEGQPQHF. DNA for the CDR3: TGTGCCAGCAGCGCGACAGGGGAGGGTCAGCCCCAGCATTTT.

The CDR3 DNA is TGTGCCACCAGTGATTTTTGGGCTAGCGGGGGCCAAGAGACCCAGTACTTC. Translated: CATSDFWASGGQETQYF. The chain joins TRBV24-1 to TRBJ2-5; TRBD2 matches 10 bases. The junction had 5 bases not matched to a gene; V was cut back by 1 base and J by 1 base. Germline V gene data show CDR1 as KGHDR and CDR2 as SFDVKD. This CDR3 has 17 amino acids.

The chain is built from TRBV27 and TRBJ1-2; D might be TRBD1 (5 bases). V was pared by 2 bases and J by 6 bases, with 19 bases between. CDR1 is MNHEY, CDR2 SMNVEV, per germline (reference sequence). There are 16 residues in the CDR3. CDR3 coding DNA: TGTGCCAGCAGTTTAAGTGGGTGGGGCAGGTGGAATGGCTACACCTTC. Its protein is CASSLSGWGRWNGYTF.

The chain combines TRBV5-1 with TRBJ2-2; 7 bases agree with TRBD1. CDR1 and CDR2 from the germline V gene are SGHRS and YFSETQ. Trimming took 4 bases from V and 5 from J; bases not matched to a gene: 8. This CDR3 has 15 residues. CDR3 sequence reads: CASSENRGGTGELFF. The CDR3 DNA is TGCGCCAGCAGCGAAAACAGGGGCGGGACCGGGGAGCTGTTTTTT.

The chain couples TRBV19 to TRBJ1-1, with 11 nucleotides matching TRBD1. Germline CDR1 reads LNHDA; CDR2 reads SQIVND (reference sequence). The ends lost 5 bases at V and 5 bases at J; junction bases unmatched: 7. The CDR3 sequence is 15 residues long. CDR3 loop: CASSARGQGATEAFF. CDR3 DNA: TGTGCCAGTAGTGCCCGAGGACAGGGGGCGACTGAAGCTTTCTTT.

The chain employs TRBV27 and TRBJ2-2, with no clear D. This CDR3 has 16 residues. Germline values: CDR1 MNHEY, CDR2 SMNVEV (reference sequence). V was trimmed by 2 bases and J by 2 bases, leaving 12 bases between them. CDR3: CASSLEATTNTGELFF. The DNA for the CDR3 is TGTGCCAGCAGTTTAGAGGCTACTACTAACACCGGGGAGCTGTTTTTT.

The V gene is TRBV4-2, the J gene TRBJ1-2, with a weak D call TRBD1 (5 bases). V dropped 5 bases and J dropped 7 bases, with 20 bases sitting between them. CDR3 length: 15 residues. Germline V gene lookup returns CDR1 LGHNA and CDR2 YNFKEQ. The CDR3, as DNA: TGTGCCAGCAGCTCGGTCCTTTGGGATCAGGGTGGCTACACCTTC. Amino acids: CASSSVLWDQGGYTF.

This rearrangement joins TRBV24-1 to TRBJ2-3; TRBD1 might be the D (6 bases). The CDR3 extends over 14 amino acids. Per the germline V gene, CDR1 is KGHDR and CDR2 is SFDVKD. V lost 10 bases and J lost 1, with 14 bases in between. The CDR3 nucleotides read TGTGCCACGGCTCACTCAGGGGGCACAGATACGCAGTATTTT. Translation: CATAHSGGTDTQYF.

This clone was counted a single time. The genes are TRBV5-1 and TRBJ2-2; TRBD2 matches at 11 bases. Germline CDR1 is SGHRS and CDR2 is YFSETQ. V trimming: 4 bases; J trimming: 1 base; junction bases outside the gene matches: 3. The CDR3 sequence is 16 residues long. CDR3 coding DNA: TGCGCCAGCAGCCCCGGGACTAGCGGGAACACCGGGGAGCTGTTTTTT. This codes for CASSPGTSGNTGELFF.

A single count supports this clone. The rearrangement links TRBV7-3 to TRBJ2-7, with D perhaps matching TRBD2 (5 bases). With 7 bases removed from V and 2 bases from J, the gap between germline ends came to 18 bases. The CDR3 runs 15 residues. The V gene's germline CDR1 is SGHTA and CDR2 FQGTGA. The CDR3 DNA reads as TGTGCCAGCACCCTACTAGATGGCCCGACCTACGAGCAGTACTTC. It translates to CASTLLDGPTYEQYF.

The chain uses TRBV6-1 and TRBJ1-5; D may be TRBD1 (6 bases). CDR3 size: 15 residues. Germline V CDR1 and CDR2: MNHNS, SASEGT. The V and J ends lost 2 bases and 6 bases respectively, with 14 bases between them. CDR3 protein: CASSEQAGVGQPQHF. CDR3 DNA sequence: TGTGCCAGCAGTGAACAGGCAGGGGTTGGTCAGCCCCAGCATTTT.

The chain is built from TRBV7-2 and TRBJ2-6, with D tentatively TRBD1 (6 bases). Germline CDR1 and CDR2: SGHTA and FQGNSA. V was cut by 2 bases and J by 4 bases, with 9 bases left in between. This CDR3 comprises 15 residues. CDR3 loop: CASSLSGVGANVLTF. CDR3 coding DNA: TGTGCCAGCAGCTTATCAGGGGTCGGGGCCAACGTCCTGACTTTC.

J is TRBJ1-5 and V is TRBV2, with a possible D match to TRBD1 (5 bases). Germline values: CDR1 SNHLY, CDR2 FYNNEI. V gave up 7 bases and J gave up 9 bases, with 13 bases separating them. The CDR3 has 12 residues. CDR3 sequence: CASNQGLSPQHF. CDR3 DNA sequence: TGTGCCAGCAACCAGGGCCTATCGCCCCAGCATTTT. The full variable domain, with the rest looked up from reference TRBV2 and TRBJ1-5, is EPEVTQTPSHQVTQMGQEVILRCVPISNHLYFYWYRQILGQKVEFLVSFYNNEISEKSEIFDDQFSVERPDGSNFTLKIRSTKLEDSAMYFCASNQGLSPQHFGDGTRLSIL.

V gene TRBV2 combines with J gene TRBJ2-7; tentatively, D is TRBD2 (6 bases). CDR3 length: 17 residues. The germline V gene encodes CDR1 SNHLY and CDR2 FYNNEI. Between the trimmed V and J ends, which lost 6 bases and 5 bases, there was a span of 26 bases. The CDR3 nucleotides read TGTGCCAGCAGGAGGGCCGCCGTGGGCGGCGGGAACCACGAGCAGTACTTC. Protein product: CASRRAAVGGGNHEQYF.

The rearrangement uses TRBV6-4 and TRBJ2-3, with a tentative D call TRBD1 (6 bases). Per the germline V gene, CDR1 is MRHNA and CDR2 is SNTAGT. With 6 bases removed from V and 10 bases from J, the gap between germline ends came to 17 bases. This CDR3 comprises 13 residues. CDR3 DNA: TGTGCCAGCAGGCCTCAACAGGGTGGGGCGCAGTATTTT. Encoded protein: CASRPQQGGAQYF.

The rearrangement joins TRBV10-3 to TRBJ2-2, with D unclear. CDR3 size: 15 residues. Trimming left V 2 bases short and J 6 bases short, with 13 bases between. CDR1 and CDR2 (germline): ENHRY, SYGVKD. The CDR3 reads CAISETSLSAGELFF. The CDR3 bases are TGTGCCATCAGTGAGACTTCCCTTTCGGCCGGGGAGCTGTTTTTT.

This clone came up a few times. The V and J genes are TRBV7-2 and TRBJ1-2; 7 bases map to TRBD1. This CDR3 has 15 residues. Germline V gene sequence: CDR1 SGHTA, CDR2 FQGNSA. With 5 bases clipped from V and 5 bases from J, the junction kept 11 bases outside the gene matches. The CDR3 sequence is CASSHGGQTRYGYTF. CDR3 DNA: TGTGCCAGCAGCCATGGGGGACAGACGCGATATGGCTACACCTTC.

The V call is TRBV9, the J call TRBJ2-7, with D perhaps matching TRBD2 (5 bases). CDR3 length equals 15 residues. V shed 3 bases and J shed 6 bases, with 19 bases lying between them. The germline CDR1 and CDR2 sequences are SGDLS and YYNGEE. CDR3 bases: TGTGCCAGCAGCGCTCCTAGCTCTTTGGTAGGCGAGCAGTACTTC. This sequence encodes CASSAPSSLVGEQYF.

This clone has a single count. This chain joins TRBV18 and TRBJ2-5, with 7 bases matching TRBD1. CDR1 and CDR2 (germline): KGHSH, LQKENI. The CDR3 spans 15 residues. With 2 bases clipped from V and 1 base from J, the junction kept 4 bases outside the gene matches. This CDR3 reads CASSPTGVPQETQYF. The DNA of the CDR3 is TGTGCCAGCTCACCAACAGGGGTTCCCCAAGAGACCCAGTACTTC.

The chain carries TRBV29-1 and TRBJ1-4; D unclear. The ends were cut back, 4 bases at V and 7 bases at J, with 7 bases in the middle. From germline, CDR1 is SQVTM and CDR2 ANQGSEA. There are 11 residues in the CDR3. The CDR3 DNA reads TGCAGCGTTGTGCGTGCTGAAAAACTGTTTTTT. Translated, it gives CSVVRAEKLFF.

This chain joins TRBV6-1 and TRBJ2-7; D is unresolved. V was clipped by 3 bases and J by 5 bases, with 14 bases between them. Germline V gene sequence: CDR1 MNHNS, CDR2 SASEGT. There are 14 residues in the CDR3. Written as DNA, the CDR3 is TGTGCCAGCAGTGAGGTTGCGGCCCAAGACGAGCAGTACTTC. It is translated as CASSEVAAQDEQYF.

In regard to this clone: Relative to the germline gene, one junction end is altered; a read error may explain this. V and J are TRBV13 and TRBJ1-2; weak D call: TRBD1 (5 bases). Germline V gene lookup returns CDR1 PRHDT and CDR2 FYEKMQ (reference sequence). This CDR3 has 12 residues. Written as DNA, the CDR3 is TGTGCCAGCAGCTTAACAGGCTGGGCTATGGTCTTC. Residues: CASSLTGWAMVF.

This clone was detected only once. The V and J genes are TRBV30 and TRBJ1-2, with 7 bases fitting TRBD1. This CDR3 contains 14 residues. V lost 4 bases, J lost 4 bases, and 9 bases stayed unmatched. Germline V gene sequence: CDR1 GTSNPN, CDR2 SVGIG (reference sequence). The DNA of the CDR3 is TGTGCCTGGACAGGGACAGCAATTCGCTATGGCTACACCTTC. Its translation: CAWTGTAIRYGYTF.